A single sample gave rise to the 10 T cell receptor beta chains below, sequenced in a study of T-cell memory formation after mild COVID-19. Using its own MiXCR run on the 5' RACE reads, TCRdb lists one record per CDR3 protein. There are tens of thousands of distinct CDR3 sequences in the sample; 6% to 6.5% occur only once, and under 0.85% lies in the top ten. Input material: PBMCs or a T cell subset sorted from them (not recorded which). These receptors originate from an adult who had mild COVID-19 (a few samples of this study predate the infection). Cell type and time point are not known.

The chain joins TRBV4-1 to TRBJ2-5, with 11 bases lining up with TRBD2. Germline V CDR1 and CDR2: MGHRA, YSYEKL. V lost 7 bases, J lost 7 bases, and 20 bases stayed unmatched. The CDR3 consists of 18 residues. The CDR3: CASTRLAGISRGPGTQYF. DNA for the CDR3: TGCGCCAGCACCCGACTAGCGGGGATAAGTCGGGGCCCGGGGACCCAGTACTTC.

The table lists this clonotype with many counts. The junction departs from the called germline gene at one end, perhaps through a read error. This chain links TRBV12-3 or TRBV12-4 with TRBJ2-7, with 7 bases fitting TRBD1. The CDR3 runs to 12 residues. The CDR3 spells CASSFRGGGPSF. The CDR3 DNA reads TGTGCCAGCAGTTTTAGAGGGGGCGGGCCTTCATTC.

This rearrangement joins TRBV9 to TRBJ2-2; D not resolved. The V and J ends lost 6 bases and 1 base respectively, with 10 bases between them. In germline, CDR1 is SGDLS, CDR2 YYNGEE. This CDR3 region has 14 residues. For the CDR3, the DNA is TGTGCCAGCACCTGGGCGGAGAACACCGGGGAGCTGTTTTTT. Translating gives CASTWAENTGELFF.

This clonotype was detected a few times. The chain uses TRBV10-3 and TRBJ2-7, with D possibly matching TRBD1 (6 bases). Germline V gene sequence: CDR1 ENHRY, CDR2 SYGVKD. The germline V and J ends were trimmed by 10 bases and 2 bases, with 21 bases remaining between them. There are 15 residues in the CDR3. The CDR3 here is CATMGRRTEAYEQYF. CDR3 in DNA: TGTGCCACGATGGGGCGTCGGACAGAGGCCTACGAGCAGTACTTC.

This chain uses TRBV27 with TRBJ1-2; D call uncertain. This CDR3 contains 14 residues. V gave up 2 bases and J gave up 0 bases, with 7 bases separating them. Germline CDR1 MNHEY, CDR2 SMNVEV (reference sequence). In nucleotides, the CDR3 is TGTGCCAGCAGTTTACAACACGCTAACTATGGCTACACCTTC. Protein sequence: CASSLQHANYGYTF.

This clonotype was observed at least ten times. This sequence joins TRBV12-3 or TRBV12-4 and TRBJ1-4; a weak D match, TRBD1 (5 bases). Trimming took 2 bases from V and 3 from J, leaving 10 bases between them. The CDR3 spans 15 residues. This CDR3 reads CASSLSGGANEKLFF. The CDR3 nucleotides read TGTGCCAGCAGTTTATCTGGGGGTGCTAATGAAAAACTGTTTTTT.

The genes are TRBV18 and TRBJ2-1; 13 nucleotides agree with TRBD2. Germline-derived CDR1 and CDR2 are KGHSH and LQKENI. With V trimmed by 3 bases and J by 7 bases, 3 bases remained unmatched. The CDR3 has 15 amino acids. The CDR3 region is CASSPGTSGMNEQFF. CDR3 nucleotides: TGTGCCAGCTCACCCGGGACTAGCGGGATGAATGAGCAGTTCTTC.

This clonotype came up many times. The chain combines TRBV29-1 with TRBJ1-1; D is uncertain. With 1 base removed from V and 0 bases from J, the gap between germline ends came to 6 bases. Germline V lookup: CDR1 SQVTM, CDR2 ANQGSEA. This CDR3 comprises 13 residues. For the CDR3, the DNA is TGCAGCGTTGAAGGACGGATGAACACTGAAGCTTTCTTT. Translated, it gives CSVEGRMNTEAFF. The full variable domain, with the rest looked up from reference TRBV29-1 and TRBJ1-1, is SAVISQKPSRDICQRGTSLTIQCQVDSQVTMMFWYRQQPGQSLTLIATANQGSEATYESGFVIDKFPISRPNLTFSTLTVSNMSPEDSSIYLCSVEGRMNTEAFFGQGTRLTVV.

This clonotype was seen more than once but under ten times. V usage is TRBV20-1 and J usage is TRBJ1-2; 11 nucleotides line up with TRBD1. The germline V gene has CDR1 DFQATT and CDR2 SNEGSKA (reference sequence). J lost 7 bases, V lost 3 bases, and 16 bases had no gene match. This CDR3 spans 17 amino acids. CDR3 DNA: TGCAGTGCTAGCAATTTATTCCGGGGACAGGGGGTCGGTGGCTACACCTTC. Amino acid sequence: CSASNLFRGQGVGGYTF.

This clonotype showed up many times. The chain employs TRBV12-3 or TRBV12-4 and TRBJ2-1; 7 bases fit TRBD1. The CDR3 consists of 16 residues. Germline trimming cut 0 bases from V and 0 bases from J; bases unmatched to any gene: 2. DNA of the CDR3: TGTGCCAGCAGTTTAGCGGGACAGAGCTCCTACAATGAGCAGTTCTTC. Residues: CASSLAGQSSYNEQFF.